Listed below are T cell receptor beta chains from one sample, sequenced in a study of blood T cell repertoires in COVID-19. Using immunoSEQ multiplex PCR, the repertoire was profiled, and TCRdb retains in-frame clones only, with some absent. The repertoire includes 330,000 or so clones, roughly 90% of them detected once, and 3.5% to 4% sits in the top ten. The sequencing input was peripheral blood. All receptors come from a woman aged 55-75 years with COVID-19, enrolled during active disease. Each CDR3 is given with its conserved first and last residue. A D gene is named only where the DNA matches it firmly. Clone size appears in some rows only: once, few, many, or a class for an expanded clone.

V gene: TRBV16
J gene: TRBJ1-5
D gene: .
clone size: .
CDR3 protein: CASSPMGTQAHNQPQHF
CDR3 DNA: TGTGCCAGCAGCCCAATGGGCACCCAGGCCCATAATCAGCCCCAGCATTTT

V gene: TRBV5-1
J gene: TRBJ2-2
D gene: TRBD2
clone size: .
CDR3 protein: CASSLEAGGGTGELFF
CDR3 DNA: TGCGCCAGCAGCTTGGAAGCGGGGGGCGGTACCGGGGAGCTGTTTTTT

V gene: TRBV9
J gene: TRBJ1-6
D gene: .
clone size: .
CDR3 protein: CASSSSQSSYNSPLHF
CDR3 DNA: TGTGCCAGCAGCTCTAGTCAGAGCTCCTATAATTCACCCCTCCACTTT

V gene: TRBV2
J gene: TRBJ1-1
D gene: .
clone size: once
CDR3 protein: CASSGVTVNTEAFF
CDR3 DNA: TGTGCCAGCAGTGGGGTGACAGTGAACACTGAAGCTTTCTTT

V gene: TRBV6-2/TRBV6-3
J gene: TRBJ2-5
D gene: TRBD1
clone size: .
CDR3 protein: CASSQSHRGQRETQYF
CDR3 DNA: TGTGCCAGCAGTCAGTCCCACAGGGGGCAGAGAGAGACCCAGTACTTC

V gene: TRBV19
J gene: TRBJ2-7
D gene: .
clone size: .
CDR3 protein: CASSIDSKTYEQYF
CDR3 DNA: TGTGCCAGTAGTATAGACAGTAAGACCTACGAGCAGTACTTC

V gene: TRBV7-6
J gene: TRBJ1-1
D gene: .
clone size: .
CDR3 protein: CASSLNPPDTEAFF
CDR3 DNA: TGTGCCAGCAGTTTGAATCCGCCGGACACTGAAGCTTTCTTT

V gene: TRBV7-3
J gene: TRBJ1-3
D gene: .
clone size: .
CDR3 protein: CASSPGGGAGNTIYF
CDR3 DNA: TGTGCCAGCAGCCCCGGTGGGGGGGCTGGAAACACCATATATTTT

V gene: TRBV19
J gene: TRBJ1-1
D gene: TRBD1
clone size: .
CDR3 protein: CASSLRQGRMNTEAFF
CDR3 DNA: TGTGCCAGTAGTTTAAGACAGGGGCGTATGAACACTGAAGCTTTCTTT

V gene: TRBV18
J gene: TRBJ1-3
D gene: .
clone size: .
CDR3 protein: CASSPAISGPGNTIYF
CDR3 DNA: TGTGCCAGCTCACCGGCCATAAGTGGGCCTGGAAACACCATATATTTT

V gene: TRBV28
J gene: TRBJ2-5
D gene: TRBD1
clone size: .
CDR3 protein: CASSPQGLPYQETQYF
CDR3 DNA: TGTGCCAGCAGTCCACAGGGGCTTCCGTACCAAGAGACCCAGTACTTC

V gene: TRBV6-5
J gene: TRBJ1-5
D gene: .
clone size: .
CDR3 protein: CASRGGMGNQPQHF
CDR3 DNA: TGTGCCAGCAGGGGGGGAATGGGGAATCAGCCCCAGCATTTT

V gene: TRBV5-4
J gene: TRBJ1-1
D gene: TRBD1
clone size: .
CDR3 protein: CASRRWTGMNTEAFF
CDR3 DNA: TGTGCCAGCAGAAGATGGACAGGGATGAACACTGAAGCTTTCTTT

V gene: TRBV28
J gene: TRBJ1-4
D gene: TRBD1
clone size: .
CDR3 protein: CASSPGTASNEKLFF
CDR3 DNA: TGTGCCAGCAGTCCGGGGACAGCCTCTAATGAAAAACTGTTTTTT

V gene: TRBV5-1
J gene: TRBJ1-2
D gene: TRBD1
clone size: .
CDR3 protein: CASSPGQGGGYGYTF
CDR3 DNA: TGCGCCAGCAGCCCCGGACAGGGAGGAGGATATGGCTACACCTTC

V gene: TRBV7-2
J gene: TRBJ1-1
D gene: .
clone size: .
CDR3 protein: CASSWALNTEAFF
CDR3 DNA: TGTGCCAGCAGCTGGGCCCTGAACACTGAAGCTTTCTTT

V gene: TRBV2
J gene: TRBJ1-2
D gene: .
clone size: once
CDR3 protein: CASRPDRNYGYTF
CDR3 DNA: TGTGCCAGCAGACCCGACAGAAACTATGGCTACACCTTC

V gene: TRBV5-5
J gene: TRBJ1-5
D gene: .
clone size: .
CDR3 protein: CASSLGQISNQPQHF
CDR3 DNA: TGTGCCAGCAGCTTGGGCCAGATTAGCAATCAGCCCCAGCATTTT

V gene: TRBV5-4
J gene: TRBJ1-4
D gene: TRBD1
clone size: .
CDR3 protein: CASSGQGSTNEKLFF
CDR3 DNA: TGTGCCAGCAGCGGACAGGGCTCAACTAATGAAAAACTGTTTTTT

V gene: TRBV5-1
J gene: TRBJ2-4
D gene: TRBD2
clone size: few
CDR3 protein: CASSLASASGAGIQYF
CDR3 DNA: TGCGCCAGCAGCTTGGCCTCGGCTAGCGGGGCAGGCATTCAGTACTTC

V gene: TRBV11-1
J gene: TRBJ2-3
D gene: .
clone size: .
CDR3 protein: CASSLTGDEDTQYF
CDR3 DNA: TGTGCCAGCAGCTTAACGGGGGATGAAGATACGCAGTATTTT

V gene: TRBV2
J gene: TRBJ2-3
D gene: .
clone size: .
CDR3 protein: CASRSRGDTQYF
CDR3 DNA: TGTGCCAGCAGGTCAAGGGGAGATACGCAGTATTTT

V gene: TRBV28
J gene: TRBJ1-1
D gene: .
clone size: .
CDR3 protein: CASSLFRTVNTEAFF
CDR3 DNA: TGTGCCAGCAGTTTATTTCGGACAGTGAACACTGAAGCTTTCTTT

V gene: TRBV3-1/TRBV3-2
J gene: TRBJ2-7
D gene: .
clone size: .
CDR3 protein: CASSRQASYEQYF
CDR3 DNA: TGTGCCAGCAGCCGACAGGCCTCCTACGAGCAGTACTTC

V gene: TRBV2
J gene: TRBJ2-2
D gene: TRBD2
clone size: .
CDR3 protein: CASTEEVAGYANTGELFF
CDR3 DNA: TGTGCCAGCACCGAAGAAGTAGCGGGGTACGCGAACACCGGGGAGCTGTTTTTT

V gene: TRBV2
J gene: TRBJ1-4
D gene: .
clone size: .
CDR3 protein: CASRTTGRQEKLFF
CDR3 DNA: TGTGCCAGCAGAACGACCGGGAGGCAGGAAAAACTGTTTTTT

V gene: TRBV28
J gene: TRBJ2-7
D gene: .
clone size: .
CDR3 protein: CASSTPRTAAYEQYF
CDR3 DNA: TGTGCCAGCAGCACCCCCAGGACAGCCGCCTACGAGCAGTACTTC

V gene: TRBV6-1
J gene: TRBJ2-1
D gene: TRBD1
clone size: .
CDR3 protein: CASSVHRDRVYNEQFF
CDR3 DNA: TGTGCCAGCAGTGTTCACCGGGACAGGGTCTACAATGAGCAGTTCTTC

V gene: TRBV5-4
J gene: TRBJ1-2
D gene: .
clone size: few
CDR3 protein: CASTLTENNYGYTF
CDR3 DNA: TGTGCCAGCACCCTGACAGAAAATAACTATGGCTACACCTTC

V gene: TRBV18
J gene: TRBJ1-1
D gene: .
clone size: once
CDR3 protein: CASSRAGRITEAFF
CDR3 DNA: TGTGCCAGCTCACGGGCAGGGCGGATAACTGAAGCTTTCTTT

V gene: TRBV21-1
J gene: TRBJ1-4
D gene: .
clone size: .
CDR3 protein: CASSSGVANEKLFF
CDR3 DNA: TGTGCCAGCAGTTCAGGGGTGGCTAATGAAAAACTGTTTTTT

V gene: TRBV5-4
J gene: TRBJ2-1
D gene: .
clone size: .
CDR3 protein: CASSLAGAGQGNEQFF
CDR3 DNA: TGTGCCAGCAGCTTGGCCGGCGCGGGGCAAGGGAATGAGCAGTTCTTC

V gene: TRBV7-3
J gene: TRBJ2-3
D gene: .
clone size: .
CDR3 protein: CASSLTGAREDTQYF
CDR3 DNA: TGTGCCAGCAGCTTAACGGGAGCTAGAGAAGATACGCAGTATTTT

V gene: TRBV7-9
J gene: TRBJ2-7
D gene: TRBD1
clone size: .
CDR3 protein: CASSPGTGFEQYF
CDR3 DNA: TGTGCCAGCAGCCCAGGGACAGGGTTTGAGCAGTACTTC

V gene: TRBV29-1
J gene: TRBJ1-2
D gene: .
clone size: few
CDR3 protein: CSVEPGDYGYTF
CDR3 DNA: TGCAGCGTTGAGCCGGGGGACTATGGCTACACCTTC

V gene: TRBV6-6
J gene: TRBJ2-2
D gene: TRBD2
clone size: .
CDR3 protein: CASSPSGGNTGELFF
CDR3 DNA: TGTGCCAGCAGTCCTAGCGGGGGAAACACCGGGGAGCTGTTTTTT

V gene: TRBV10-2
J gene: TRBJ1-2
D gene: TRBD1
clone size: .
CDR3 protein: CASREQGLDGYTF
CDR3 DNA: TGCGCCAGCAGGGAACAGGGGTTGGATGGCTACACCTTC

V gene: TRBV7-2
J gene: TRBJ2-5
D gene: .
clone size: .
CDR3 protein: CASSYRGGETQYF
CDR3 DNA: TGTGCCAGCAGCTATCGAGGGGGAGAGACCCAGTACTTC

V gene: TRBV7-9
J gene: TRBJ2-7
D gene: TRBD1
clone size: .
CDR3 protein: CASSWVGQGGEQYF
CDR3 DNA: TGTGCCAGCAGCTGGGTGGGACAGGGCGGCGAGCAGTACTTC

V gene: TRBV19
J gene: TRBJ1-5
D gene: .
clone size: .
CDR3 protein: CASSIYNQPQHF
CDR3 DNA: TGTGCCAGTAGTATTTATAATCAGCCCCAGCATTTT

V gene: TRBV3-1/TRBV3-2
J gene: TRBJ2-7
D gene: .
clone size: .
CDR3 protein: CASSRRGFSYEQYF
CDR3 DNA: TGTGCCAGCAGCCGCAGGGGCTTCTCCTACGAGCAGTACTTC

V gene: TRBV6-6
J gene: TRBJ1-3
D gene: TRBD1
clone size: .
CDR3 protein: CASSPSPGTASGNTIYF
CDR3 DNA: TGTGCCAGCAGTCCCTCTCCCGGGACAGCCTCTGGAAACACCATATATTTT

V gene: TRBV7-3
J gene: TRBJ2-7
D gene: .
clone size: few
CDR3 protein: CASSVTGSPGSYEQYF
CDR3 DNA: TGTGCCAGCAGCGTCACCGGGTCCCCCGGGTCCTACGAGCAGTACTTC

V gene: TRBV7-9
J gene: TRBJ2-7
D gene: .
clone size: .
CDR3 protein: CASSLSGRGEQYF
CDR3 DNA: TGTGCCAGCAGCTTAAGTGGAAGGGGAGAGCAGTACTTC

V gene: TRBV2
J gene: TRBJ1-2
D gene: .
clone size: .
CDR3 protein: CASSRRGFNNYGYTF
CDR3 DNA: TGTGCCAGCAGCCGCCGGGGGTTCAACAACTATGGCTACACCTTC

V gene: TRBV4-1
J gene: TRBJ1-1
D gene: TRBD1
clone size: .
CDR3 protein: CASSQVDRGTNTEAFF
CDR3 DNA: TGCGCCAGCAGCCAAGTGGACAGGGGCACGAACACTGAAGCTTTCTTT

V gene: TRBV9
J gene: TRBJ2-2
D gene: TRBD2
clone size: .
CDR3 protein: CASSPRLAGGSTGELFF
CDR3 DNA: TGTGCCAGCAGCCCACGACTAGCGGGGGGGTCAACAGGGGAGCTGTTTTTT

V gene: TRBV5-1
J gene: TRBJ1-6
D gene: TRBD1
clone size: .
CDR3 protein: CASSLGQGTYNSPLHF
CDR3 DNA: TGCGCCAGCAGCTTGGGACAGGGAACCTATAATTCACCCCTCCACTTT

V gene: TRBV6-5
J gene: TRBJ2-1
D gene: TRBD2
clone size: .
CDR3 protein: CASRVDGRYEQFF
CDR3 DNA: TGTGCCAGCAGGGTGGACGGGAGGTATGAGCAGTTCTTC

V gene: TRBV7-7
J gene: TRBJ2-2
D gene: .
clone size: few
CDR3 protein: CASSLNPSGTGELFF
CDR3 DNA: TGTGCTAGCAGCTTAAACCCCTCGGGCACCGGGGAGCTGTTTTTT

V gene: TRBV19
J gene: TRBJ2-1
D gene: .
clone size: .
CDR3 protein: CASSIRGPLQGVAYNEQFF
CDR3 DNA: TGTGCCAGTAGTATAAGGGGCCCCCTACAGGGTGTCGCCTACAATGAGCAGTTCTTC

V gene: TRBV28
J gene: TRBJ1-5
D gene: TRBD1
clone size: .
CDR3 protein: CASSARDSLNQPQHF
CDR3 DNA: TGTGCCAGCAGTGCCCGGGACAGCCTTAATCAGCCCCAGCATTTT

V gene: TRBV18
J gene: TRBJ2-7
D gene: TRBD1
clone size: .
CDR3 protein: CASSEGQVYEQYF
CDR3 DNA: TGTGCCAGCTCAGAGGGACAGGTCTACGAGCAGTACTTC